One and the same sample provided the 21 T cell receptor beta chains below, sequenced in a study of blood T cell repertoires in COVID-19 (dated by TCRdb to between 2020 and 2021). Libraries came from the immunoSEQ multiplex PCR assay. The source is immuneACCESS, and TCRdb retained only in-frame sequences with V and J called. Part of the clones is not carried over; for the studies checked, unresolved V genes explain less than half of this, and the remainder is unexplained. This sample has about 210,000 clones in its table, and 81% of those were observed once. 9.2% of the sample goes to the ten largest clones. Sequenced: PBMCs or T cells enriched from blood (not recorded which). These receptors were obtained from a man aged 40-50 years who had recovered from COVID-19.

Only a few counts were recorded for this clone. V usage is TRBV25-1 and J usage is TRBJ2-5, with D possibly being TRBD2 (5 bases). Trimming took off 1 base at V and 1 base at J, with 10 bases between the two ends. This CDR3 has 15 amino acids. The germline V gene has CDR1 MGHDK and CDR2 SYGVNS. In nucleotides, the CDR3 is TGTGCCAGCAGTGAATCACGGGGAATCCAAGAGACCCAGTACTTC. This sequence encodes CASSESRGIQETQYF.

The V call is TRBV2, the J call TRBJ2-1; TRBD2 agrees at 8 bases. The CDR3 has 14 amino acids. CDR1 SNHLY and CDR2 FYNNEI come from the germline V gene. V lost 3 bases, J lost 9 bases, and 7 bases stayed unmatched. This CDR3 is CASSDGWAGGEQFF. CDR3 DNA: TGTGCCAGCAGTGATGGATGGGCGGGAGGTGAGCAGTTCTTC.

The V gene is TRBV2, the J gene TRBJ1-1; TRBD1 is a possible D gene (5 bases). CDR3 length: 13 amino acids. CDR1 is SNHLY and CDR2 is FYNNEI in the germline V gene. V lost 6 bases and J 1 base, leaving 9 bases between the germline ends. The CDR3 bases are TGTGCCAGCAGCAGAACAGGGAACACTGAAGCTTTCTTT. As protein: CASSRTGNTEAFF.

This chain connects TRBV25-1 to TRBJ1-1; D might be TRBD1 (5 bases). The ends were cut back, 5 bases at V and 2 bases at J, with 12 bases in the middle. The germline V gene encodes CDR1 MGHDK and CDR2 SYGVNS. This CDR3 comprises 14 residues. This chain's CDR3 is CASSRGGFNTEAFF. As DNA, the CDR3 is TGTGCCAGCAGTCGCGGGGGGTTCAACACTGAAGCTTTCTTT.

CDR3 protein: CASSLGSANTEAFF. In nucleotides, the CDR3 is TGTGCCAGCAGCTTAGGTAGCGCGAACACTGAAGCTTTCTTT. The chain employs TRBV7-9 and TRBJ1-1; D not resolved. The CDR3 extends over 14 amino acids. V lost 1 base to trimming and J lost 1 base, with 7 bases between them. The germline V gene encodes CDR1 SEHNR and CDR2 FQNEAQ (reference sequence).

The rearrangement joins TRBV9 to TRBJ1-2; TRBD1 matches at 11 bases. The CDR3 consists of 13 residues. V lost 2 bases to trimming and J lost 8 bases; unmatched junction nucleotides: 2. CDR1 is SGDLS, CDR2 YYNGEE, per germline. The chain's CDR3 is CASSVGQGAGYTF. As DNA, the CDR3 is TGTGCCAGCAGCGTTGGACAGGGGGCGGGCTACACCTTC.

This clone was observed a single time. This chain connects TRBV7-2 to TRBJ1-4; D is perhaps TRBD1 (5 bases). Between the trimmed V and J ends, which lost 3 bases and 8 bases, there was a span of 13 bases. Germline lookup yields CDR1 SGHTA and CDR2 FQGNSA. The CDR3 is 14 amino acids. CDR3 protein: CASSLGGAGEKLFF. DNA of the CDR3: TGTGCCAGCAGCTTGGGCGGGGCTGGCGAAAAACTGTTTTTT.

The chain has TRBV19 and TRBJ2-7; 10 bases agree with TRBD2. The CDR3 is 16 amino acids. V shed 4 bases and J 2 bases; nucleotides not matched to a gene: 8. Germline-derived CDR1 and CDR2 are LNHDA and SQIVND (reference sequence). The CDR3 spells CASSTLGTSETYEQYF. In DNA, the CDR3 is TGTGCCAGTAGTACCCTCGGGACTAGCGAGACCTACGAGCAGTACTTC.

The chain links TRBV2 to TRBJ1-6; 7 nucleotides agree with TRBD1. The trim removed 3 bases at V and 7 bases at J, leaving 6 bases unmatched. Germline CDR1 SNHLY, CDR2 FYNNEI. This CDR3 is built from 15 residues. The CDR3 DNA is TGTGCCAGCAGTGATGGGACAGTGAGGAATTCACCCCTCCACTTT. Translating it yields CASSDGTVRNSPLHF.

This clone was counted ten times or more. V usage is TRBV18 and J usage is TRBJ2-3, with D possibly matching TRBD2 (6 bases). The CDR3 contains 15 residues. The germline V gene has CDR1 KGHSH and CDR2 LQKENI. The V end was cut by 5 bases, the J end by 2 bases, with 14 bases between. CDR3 sequence (DNA): TGTGCCAGCTCATCCACCGGGACTGCCACAGATACGCAGTATTTT. Protein: CASSSTGTATDTQYF.

The sample holds a few counts of this clone. This sequence joins TRBV4-1 and TRBJ2-7; TRBD1 matches at 8 bases. Germline CDR1 MGHRA, CDR2 YSYEKL. Trimming took 6 bases from V and 3 from J; bases not matched to a gene: 7. CDR3 length: 14 amino acids. Here the CDR3 DNA reads TGCGCCAGCAGTAAGACAGGGGCCAGCTACGAGCAGTACTTC. It encodes CASSKTGASYEQYF.

The rearrangement links TRBV28 to TRBJ1-4, with a possible D match to TRBD1 (6 bases). CDR1 and CDR2 (germline): MDHEN, SYDVKM. Trimming shortened V by 5 bases and J by 6 bases, and 13 bases separated the two germline ends. The CDR3 is 14 residues long. The CDR3 loop reads CASSPQGGYEKLFF. CDR3 in DNA: TGTGCCAGCAGTCCACAGGGCGGATATGAAAAACTGTTTTTT.

The V gene is TRBV7-9, the J gene TRBJ1-1; 12 bases map to TRBD1. The trim removed 5 bases at V and 4 bases at J, leaving 11 bases unmatched. Germline CDR1 is SEHNR and CDR2 is FQNEAQ (reference sequence). CDR3 length: 17 residues. CDR3 sequence (DNA): TGTGCCAGCAGCGGAGGGACAGGGGGCGCGATGGGCACTGAAGCTTTCTTT. Encoded protein: CASSGGTGGAMGTEAFF. The whole variable domain, filled in from reference TRBV7-9 and TRBJ1-1, reads DTGVSQNPRHKITKRGQNVTFRCDPISEHNRLYWYRQTLGQGPEFLTYFQNEAQLEKSRLLSDRFSAERPKGSFSTLEIQRTEQGDSAMYLCASSGGTGGAMGTEAFFGQGTRLTVV.

The genes are TRBV15 and TRBJ1-3; D uncertain. This CDR3 contains 16 residues. V was clipped by 3 bases and J by 0 bases, with 12 bases between them. Germline loops: CDR1 LNHNV, CDR2 YYDKDF (reference sequence). CDR3 nucleotides: TGTGCCACCAGCAGGGAGGTTGGCATCTCTGGAAACACCATATATTTT. As protein: CATSREVGISGNTIYF.

This clone has only a few counts. The J gene is TRBJ1-2, the V gene TRBV18; maybe TRBD1 (6 bases). V gave up 3 bases and J gave up 4 bases, with 9 bases separating them. Per the germline V gene, CDR1 is KGHSH and CDR2 is LQKENI. The CDR3 consists of 13 residues. DNA of the CDR3: TGTGCCAGCTCACCGGGACATGCCTATGGCTACACCTTC. Translation: CASSPGHAYGYTF.

On this clone itself: This sample also contains other DNA sequences that code for the same CDR3. The chain carries TRBV2 and TRBJ1-3; D gene unclear. The CDR3 totals 14 residues. Germline values: CDR1 SNHLY, CDR2 FYNNEI. The germline V and J ends were trimmed by 3 bases and 4 bases, with 10 bases remaining between them. The CDR3 DNA is TGTGCCAGCAGTGAGTGGGCTTCCGGAAACACCATATATTTT. This sequence encodes CASSEWASGNTIYF.

The chain employs TRBV7-3 and TRBJ1-4; D not certain. CDR1 and CDR2 from the germline V gene are SGHTA and FQGTGA. Trimming removed 3 bases from V and 5 bases from J, with 13 bases in between. CDR3 length: 15 residues. The CDR3 sequence: CASSLTGGPNEKLFF. For the CDR3, the DNA is TGTGCCAGCAGCTTGACGGGAGGGCCGAATGAAAAACTGTTTTTT.

The J gene is TRBJ2-2, the V gene TRBV24-1, with D tentatively TRBD1 (5 bases). CDR1 is KGHDR, CDR2 SFDVKD, per germline. The CDR3 spans 13 residues. The V end was cut by 9 bases, the J end by 1 base, with 8 bases between. CDR3 DNA sequence: TGTGCCACCCAGCAGGGGAACACCGGGGAGCTGTTTTTT. Protein product: CATQQGNTGELFF.

This clone was seen only once. V and J are TRBV4-2 and TRBJ2-3; 8 bases are shared with TRBD1. CDR1 LGHNA and CDR2 YNFKEQ come from the germline V gene. V was clipped by 6 bases and J by 0 bases; unmatched bases: 8. This CDR3 region has 16 residues. CDR3 DNA sequence: TGTGCCAGCAGTTCCAGGGGGCCCGGTAGCACAGATACGCAGTATTTT. This codes for CASSSRGPGSTDTQYF.

The chain links TRBV20-1 to TRBJ2-6; no clear D gene. From germline, CDR1 is DFQATT and CDR2 SNEGSKA (reference sequence). This CDR3 comprises 14 residues. V lost 3 bases and J 2 bases, leaving 8 bases between the germline ends. DNA of the CDR3: TGCAGTGCTAGTGGTGGGCCTGGGGCCAACGTCCTGACTTTC. This translates into CSASGGPGANVLTF.

The CDR3, as DNA: TGCGCCAGCAGCTTCAGCAGGGAAGGGACCGGGGAGCTGTTTTTT. It specifies CASSFSREGTGELFF. V and J are TRBV5-1 and TRBJ2-2, with TRBD1 as a possible D gene (5 bases). The germline gives CDR1 SGHRS, CDR2 YFSETQ. CDR3 size: 15 residues. Trimming left V 2 bases short and J 5 bases short, with 13 bases between.